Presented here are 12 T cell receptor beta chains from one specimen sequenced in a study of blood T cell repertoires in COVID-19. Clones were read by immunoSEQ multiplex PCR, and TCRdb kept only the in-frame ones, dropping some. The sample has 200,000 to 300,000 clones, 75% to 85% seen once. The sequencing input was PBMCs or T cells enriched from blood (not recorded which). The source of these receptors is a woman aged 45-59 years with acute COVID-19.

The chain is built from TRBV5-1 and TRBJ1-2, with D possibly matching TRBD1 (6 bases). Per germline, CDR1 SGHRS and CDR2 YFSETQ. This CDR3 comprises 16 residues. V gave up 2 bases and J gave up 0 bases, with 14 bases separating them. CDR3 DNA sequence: TGCGCCAGCAGCTTAAACAGGGAGACTCCTAACTATGGCTACACCTTC. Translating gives CASSLNRETPNYGYTF.

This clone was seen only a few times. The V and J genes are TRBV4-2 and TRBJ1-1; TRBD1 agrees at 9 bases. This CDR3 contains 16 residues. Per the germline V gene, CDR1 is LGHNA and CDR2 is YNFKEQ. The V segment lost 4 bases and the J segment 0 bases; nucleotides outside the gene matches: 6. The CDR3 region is CASSPGQGQMNTEAFF. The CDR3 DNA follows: TGTGCCAGCAGCCCGGGACAGGGTCAAATGAACACTGAAGCTTTCTTT.

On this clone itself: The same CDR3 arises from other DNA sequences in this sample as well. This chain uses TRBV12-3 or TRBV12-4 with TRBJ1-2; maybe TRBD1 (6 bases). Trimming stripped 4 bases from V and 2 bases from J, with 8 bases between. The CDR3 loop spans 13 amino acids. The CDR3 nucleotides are TGTGCCAGCAGTTCTCAGGGGAACTATGGCTACACCTTC. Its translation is CASSSQGNYGYTF.

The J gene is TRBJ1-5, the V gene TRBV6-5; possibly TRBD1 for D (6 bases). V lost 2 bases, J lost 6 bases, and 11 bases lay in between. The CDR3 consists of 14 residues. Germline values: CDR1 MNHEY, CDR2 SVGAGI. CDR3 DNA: TGTGCCAGCAGTTACAGGGGGATGGGTCAGCCCCAGCATTTT. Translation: CASSYRGMGQPQHF.

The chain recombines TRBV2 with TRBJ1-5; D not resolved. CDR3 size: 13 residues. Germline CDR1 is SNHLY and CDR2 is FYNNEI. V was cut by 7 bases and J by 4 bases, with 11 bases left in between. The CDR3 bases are TGTGCCAGCAAGGAGGGAAGGAATCAGCCCCAGCATTTT. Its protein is CASKEGRNQPQHF. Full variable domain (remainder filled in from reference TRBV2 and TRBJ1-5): EPEVTQTPSHQVTQMGQEVILRCVPISNHLYFYWYRQILGQKVEFLVSFYNNEISEKSEIFDDQFSVERPDGSNFTLKIRSTKLEDSAMYFCASKEGRNQPQHFGDGTRLSIL.

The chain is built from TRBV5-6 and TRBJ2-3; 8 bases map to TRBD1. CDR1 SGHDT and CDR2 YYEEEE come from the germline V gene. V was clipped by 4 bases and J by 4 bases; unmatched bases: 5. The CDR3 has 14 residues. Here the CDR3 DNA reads TGTGCCAGCAGCATGACAGGGGAGCCAGATACGCAGTATTTT. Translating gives CASSMTGEPDTQYF.

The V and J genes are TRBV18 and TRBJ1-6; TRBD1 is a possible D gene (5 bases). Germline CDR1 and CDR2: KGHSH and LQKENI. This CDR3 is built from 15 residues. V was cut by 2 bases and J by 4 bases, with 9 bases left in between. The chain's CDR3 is CASSPSGTYNSPLHF. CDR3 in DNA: TGTGCCAGCTCACCATCAGGGACTTATAATTCACCCCTCCACTTT.

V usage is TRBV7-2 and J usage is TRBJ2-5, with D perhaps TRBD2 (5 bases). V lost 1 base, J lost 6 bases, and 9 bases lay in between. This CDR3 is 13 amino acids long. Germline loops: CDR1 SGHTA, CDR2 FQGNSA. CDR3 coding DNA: TGTGCCAGCAGCTTAGGGCCGGGAAAGACCCAGTACTTC. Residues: CASSLGPGKTQYF.

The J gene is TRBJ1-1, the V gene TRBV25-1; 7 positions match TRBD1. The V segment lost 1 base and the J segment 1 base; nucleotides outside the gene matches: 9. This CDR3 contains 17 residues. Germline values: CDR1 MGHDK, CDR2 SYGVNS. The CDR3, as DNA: TGTGCCAGCAGTGAATTCGGTCTAGGGGGCCCGAACACTGAAGCTTTCTTT. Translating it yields CASSEFGLGGPNTEAFF.

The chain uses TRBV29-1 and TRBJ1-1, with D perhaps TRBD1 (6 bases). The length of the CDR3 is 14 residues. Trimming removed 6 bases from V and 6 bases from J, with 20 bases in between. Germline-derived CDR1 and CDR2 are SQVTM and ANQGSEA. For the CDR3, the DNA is TGCAGCGTCCCTAAGGGGGGGCAGGGCGCTGAAGCTTTCTTT. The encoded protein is CSVPKGGQGAEAFF.

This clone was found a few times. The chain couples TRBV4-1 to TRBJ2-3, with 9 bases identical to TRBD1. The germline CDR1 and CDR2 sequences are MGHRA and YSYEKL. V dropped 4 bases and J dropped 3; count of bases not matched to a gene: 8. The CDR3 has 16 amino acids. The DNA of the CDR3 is TGCGCCAGCAGCCGGCACGGGACAGGGCTAACAGATACGCAGTATTTT. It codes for CASSRHGTGLTDTQYF.

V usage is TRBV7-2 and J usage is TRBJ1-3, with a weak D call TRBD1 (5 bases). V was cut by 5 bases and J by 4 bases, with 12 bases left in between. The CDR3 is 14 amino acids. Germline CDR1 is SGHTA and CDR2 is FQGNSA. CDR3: CASSHPGSGNTIYF. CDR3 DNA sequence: TGTGCCAGCAGCCACCCAGGGTCGGGAAACACCATATATTTT.